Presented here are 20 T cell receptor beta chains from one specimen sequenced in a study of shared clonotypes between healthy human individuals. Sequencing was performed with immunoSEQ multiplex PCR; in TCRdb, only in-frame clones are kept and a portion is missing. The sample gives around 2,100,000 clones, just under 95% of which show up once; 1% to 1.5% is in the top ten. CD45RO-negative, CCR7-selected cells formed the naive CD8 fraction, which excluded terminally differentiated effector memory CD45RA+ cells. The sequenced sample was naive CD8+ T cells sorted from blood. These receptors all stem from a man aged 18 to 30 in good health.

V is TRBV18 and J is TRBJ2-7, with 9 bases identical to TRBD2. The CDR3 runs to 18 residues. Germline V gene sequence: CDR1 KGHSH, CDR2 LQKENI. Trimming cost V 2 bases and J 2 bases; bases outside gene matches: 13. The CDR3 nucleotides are TGTGCCAGCTCACCATTTTTTGGGGAGCGGGAGGAAGCCTACGAGCAGTACTTC. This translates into CASSPFFGEREEAYEQYF.

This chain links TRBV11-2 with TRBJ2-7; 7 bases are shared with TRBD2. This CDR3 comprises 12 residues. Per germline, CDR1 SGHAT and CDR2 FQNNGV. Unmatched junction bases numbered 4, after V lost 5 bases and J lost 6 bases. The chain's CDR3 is CASSNGEGEQYF. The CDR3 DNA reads TGTGCCAGCAGCAATGGGGAGGGCGAGCAGTACTTC.

The DNA of the CDR3 is TGTGCCAGCAGTTTAGGACTACCACAGGGAGGAAACACCATATATTTT. This gives the protein CASSLGLPQGGNTIYF. The chain is built from TRBV27 and TRBJ1-3, with D maybe TRBD1 (6 bases). Trimming shortened V by 2 bases and J by 4 bases, and 15 bases separated the two germline ends. The CDR3 loop spans 16 amino acids. The germline gives CDR1 MNHEY, CDR2 SMNVEV (reference sequence).

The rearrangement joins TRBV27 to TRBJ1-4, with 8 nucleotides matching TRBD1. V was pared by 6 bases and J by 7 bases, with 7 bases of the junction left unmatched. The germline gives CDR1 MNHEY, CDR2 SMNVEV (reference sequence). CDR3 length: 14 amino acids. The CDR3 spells CASSRTGSGEKLFF. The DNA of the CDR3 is TGTGCCAGCAGCCGGACAGGGAGCGGTGAAAAACTGTTTTTT.

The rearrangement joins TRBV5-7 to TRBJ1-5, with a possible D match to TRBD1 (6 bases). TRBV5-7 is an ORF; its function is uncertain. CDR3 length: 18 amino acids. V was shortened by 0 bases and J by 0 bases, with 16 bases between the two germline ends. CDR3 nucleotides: TGTGCCAGCAGCTTGGTAGGGGGGCCGTTGGGTAGCAATCAGCCCCAGCATTTT. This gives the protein CASSLVGGPLGSNQPQHF.

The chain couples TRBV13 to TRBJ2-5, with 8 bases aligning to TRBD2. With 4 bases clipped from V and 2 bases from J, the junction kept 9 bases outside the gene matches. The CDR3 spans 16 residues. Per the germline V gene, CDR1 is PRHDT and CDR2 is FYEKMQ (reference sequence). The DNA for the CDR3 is TGTGCCAGCAGCTCGACTCAAGCGGGAGTACAAGAGACCCAGTACTTC. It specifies CASSSTQAGVQETQYF.

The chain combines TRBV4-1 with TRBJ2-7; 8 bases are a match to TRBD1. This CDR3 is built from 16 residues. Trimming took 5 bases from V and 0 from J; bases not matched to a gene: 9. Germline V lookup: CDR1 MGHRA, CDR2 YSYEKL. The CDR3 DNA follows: TGCGCCAGCAGCGCACAGGGGGTAAAGGACTCCTACGAGCAGTACTTC. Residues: CASSAQGVKDSYEQYF.

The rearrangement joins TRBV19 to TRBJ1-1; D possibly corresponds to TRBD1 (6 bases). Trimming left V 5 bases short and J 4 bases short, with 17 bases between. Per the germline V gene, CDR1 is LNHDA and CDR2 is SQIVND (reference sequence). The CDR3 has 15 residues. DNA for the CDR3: TGTGCCAGTAGTTCCGGACAGCTTCCTGGCACTGAAGCTTTCTTT. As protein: CASSSGQLPGTEAFF.

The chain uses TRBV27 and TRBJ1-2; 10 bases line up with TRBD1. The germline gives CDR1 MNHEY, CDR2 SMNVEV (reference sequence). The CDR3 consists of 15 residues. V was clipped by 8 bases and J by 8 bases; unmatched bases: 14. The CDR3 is CASGPGTGALRGYTF. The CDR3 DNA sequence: TGTGCCAGCGGGCCGGGGACAGGGGCGTTGAGAGGCTACACCTTC.

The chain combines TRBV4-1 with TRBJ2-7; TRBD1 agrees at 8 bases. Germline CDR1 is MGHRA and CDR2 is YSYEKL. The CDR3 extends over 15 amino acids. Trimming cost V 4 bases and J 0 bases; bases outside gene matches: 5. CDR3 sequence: CASSPPRGPSYEQYF. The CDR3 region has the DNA TGCGCCAGCAGCCCCCCCAGGGGGCCCTCCTACGAGCAGTACTTC.

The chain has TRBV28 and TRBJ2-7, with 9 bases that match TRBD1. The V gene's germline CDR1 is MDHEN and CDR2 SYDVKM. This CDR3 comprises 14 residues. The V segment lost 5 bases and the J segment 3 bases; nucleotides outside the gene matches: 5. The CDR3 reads CASSAPGQGYEQYF. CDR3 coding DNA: TGTGCCAGCAGTGCCCCGGGACAGGGCTACGAGCAGTACTTC.

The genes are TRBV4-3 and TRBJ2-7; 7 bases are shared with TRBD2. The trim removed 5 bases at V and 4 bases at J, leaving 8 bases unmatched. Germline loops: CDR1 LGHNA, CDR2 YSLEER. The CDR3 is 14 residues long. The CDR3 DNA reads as TGCGCCAGCAGCTTCGGACTAGGTAGTTACGAGCAGTACTTC. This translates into CASSFGLGSYEQYF.

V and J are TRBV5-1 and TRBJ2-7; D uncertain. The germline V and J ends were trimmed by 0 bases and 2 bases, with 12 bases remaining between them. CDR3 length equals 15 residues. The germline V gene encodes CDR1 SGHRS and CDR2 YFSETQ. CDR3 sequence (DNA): TGCGCCAGCAGCTTGGAGGTTGCAGGAACCTACGAGCAGTACTTC. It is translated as CASSLEVAGTYEQYF.

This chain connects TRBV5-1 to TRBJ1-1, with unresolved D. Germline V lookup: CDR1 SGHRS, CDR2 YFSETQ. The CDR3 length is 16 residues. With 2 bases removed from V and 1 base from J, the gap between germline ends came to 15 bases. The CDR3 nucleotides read TGCGCCAGCAGCTTTGGACCTATACTTAAGAACACTGAAGCTTTCTTT. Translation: CASSFGPILKNTEAFF.

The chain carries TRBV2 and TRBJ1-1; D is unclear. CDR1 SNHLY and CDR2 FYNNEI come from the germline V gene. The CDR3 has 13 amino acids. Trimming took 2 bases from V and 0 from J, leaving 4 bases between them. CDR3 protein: CASSERMNTEAFF. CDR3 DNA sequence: TGTGCCAGCAGTGAACGTATGAACACTGAAGCTTTCTTT.

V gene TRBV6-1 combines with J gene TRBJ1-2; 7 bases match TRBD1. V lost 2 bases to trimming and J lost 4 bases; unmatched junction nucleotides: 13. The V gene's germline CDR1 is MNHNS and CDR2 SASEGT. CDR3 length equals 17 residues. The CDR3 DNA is TGTGCCAGCAGTGAATGGCAGGGGGGAAGTGGTGCCTATGGCTACACCTTC. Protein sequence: CASSEWQGGSGAYGYTF.

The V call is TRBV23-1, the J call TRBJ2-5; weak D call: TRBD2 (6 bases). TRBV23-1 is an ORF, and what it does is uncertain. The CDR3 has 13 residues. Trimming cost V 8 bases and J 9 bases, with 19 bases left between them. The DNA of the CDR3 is TGCGCCAGCGAAAGATGGGGGGACTTGGCCCAGTACTTC. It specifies CASERWGDLAQYF.

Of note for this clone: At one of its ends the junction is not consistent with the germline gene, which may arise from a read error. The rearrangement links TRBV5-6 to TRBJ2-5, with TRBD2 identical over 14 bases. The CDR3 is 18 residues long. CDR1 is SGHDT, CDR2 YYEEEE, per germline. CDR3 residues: CASSPGEGLAGAGQTQYF. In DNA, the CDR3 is TGTGCCAGCAGCCCGGGAGAGGGACTAGCGGGAGCCGGCCAGACTCAGTACTTC.

The CDR3 protein is CASSPLALNEQFF. The CDR3 DNA is TGTGCCAGCAGTCCTTTAGCCCTCAATGAGCAGTTCTTC. V gene TRBV2 combines with J gene TRBJ2-1; D remains unclear. V dropped 5 bases and J dropped 6 bases, with 11 bases sitting between them. The germline V gene has CDR1 SNHLY and CDR2 FYNNEI. The CDR3 has 13 amino acids. The full variable domain, rest sourced from reference TRBV2 and TRBJ2-1, is EPEVTQTPSHQVTQMGQEVILRCVPISNHLYFYWYRQILGQKVEFLVSFYNNEISEKSEIFDDQFSVERPDGSNFTLKIRSTKLEDSAMYFCASSPLALNEQFFGPGTRLTVL.

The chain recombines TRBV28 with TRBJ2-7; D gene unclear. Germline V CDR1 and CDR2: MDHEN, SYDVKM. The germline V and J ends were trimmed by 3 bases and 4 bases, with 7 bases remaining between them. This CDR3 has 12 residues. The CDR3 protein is CASSFPAYEQYF. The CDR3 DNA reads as TGTGCCAGCAGTTTCCCAGCGTACGAGCAGTACTTC.